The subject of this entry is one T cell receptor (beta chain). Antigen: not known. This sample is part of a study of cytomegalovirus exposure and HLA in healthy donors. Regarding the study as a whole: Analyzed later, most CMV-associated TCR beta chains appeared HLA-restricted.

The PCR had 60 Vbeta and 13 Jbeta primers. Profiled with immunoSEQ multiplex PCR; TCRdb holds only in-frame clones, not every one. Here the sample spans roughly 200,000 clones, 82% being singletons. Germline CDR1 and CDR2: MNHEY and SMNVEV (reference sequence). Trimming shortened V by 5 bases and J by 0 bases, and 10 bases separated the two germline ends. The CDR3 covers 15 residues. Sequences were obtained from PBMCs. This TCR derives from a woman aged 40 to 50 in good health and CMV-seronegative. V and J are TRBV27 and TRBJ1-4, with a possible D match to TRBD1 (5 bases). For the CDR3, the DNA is TGTGCCAGCAGTGACAGAATGTCAACTAATGAAAAACTGTTTTTT. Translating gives CASSDRMSTNEKLFF.